Included here is one T cell receptor (beta chain) sequence, with context. In the PCR, 60 Vbeta and 13 Jbeta primers were used. Measured with immunoSEQ multiplex PCR; TCRdb has only the in-frame clones, and not every one. This sample has fewer than 200,000 clones, with over 75% found just once. The sample belongs to a study of cytomegalovirus exposure and HLA in healthy donors. This clonotype was sampled from a woman aged 50 to 65 in good health and CMV-seronegative. What was sequenced was PBMCs.

The CDR3 reads CASGGWNNQPQHF. The CDR3 DNA reads as TGTGCCAGCGGGGGCTGGAACAATCAGCCCCAGCATTTT. The chain couples TRBV6-5 to TRBJ1-5, with D perhaps matching TRBD1 (6 bases). The CDR3 is 13 residues long. The V gene's germline CDR1 is MNHEY and CDR2 SVGAGI. Trimming removed 8 bases at V and 3 bases at J, with 11 bases between.